This entry features one T cell receptor beta chain sequence. Its antigen is undetermined. The data derive from a study of cytomegalovirus exposure and HLA in healthy donors. The primer mix had 60 Vbeta and 13 Jbeta primers. Measured with immunoSEQ multiplex PCR; TCRdb has only the in-frame clones, and not every one. The sample holds approximately 44,000 clones; roughly 80% are singletons and the top ten take approximately 3%. Germline V gene lookup returns CDR1 SGHRS and CDR2 YFSETQ. V was pared by 1 base and J by 6 bases, with 2 bases of the junction left unmatched. The CDR3 sequence is 14 residues long. Whole-study results and caveats: Most of the TCR beta V segments (in an earlier analysis) were productive either about 87% or about 30% of the time. Among TCR beta chains, those listed as cytomegalovirus-associated numbered approximately 150. Presence/absence analyses treated sequencing depth as roughly uniform across donors.

The source of this sequence is a middle-aged man in good health and CMV-seronegative. The source material was PBMCs. The rearrangement uses TRBV5-1 and TRBJ2-2, with TRBD1 identical over 8 bases. DNA for the CDR3: TGCGCCAGCAGCTTGCAGGGGGCGTCCGGGGAGCTGTTTTTT. Amino acids: CASSLQGASGELFF.